The rows below give T cell receptor beta chains drawn from one sample of a study of beta chain features in type 1 diabetes. The data were produced by immunoSEQ multiplex PCR, yet TCRdb's version contains in-frame clones alone and is incomplete. The sample holds 600,000 to 700,000 clones, roughly 12% seen once. The sequenced sample consisted of naive CD4+ T cells from blood. All receptors derive from a man between 25 and 39 years old with type 1 diabetes. CDR3s include the opening cysteine and the closing phenylalanine or tryptophan. The D gene is left open where the match is weak. Clone size is given for some rows only: seen once, a few or many times, or a class if the clone is expanded.

d_gene,v_gene,j_gene,abundance,CDR3nt,CDR3aa
NA,TRBV18,TRBJ1-5,few,TGTGCCAGCTCACCACCGGAAGGGCAGCCCCAGCATTTT,CASSPPEGQPQHF
NA,TRBV7-2,TRBJ2-1,NA,TGTGCCAGCAGCTTAGCGGGCGGGGGCCGTACACAAAATGAGCAGTTCTTC,CASSLAGGGRTQNEQFF
NA,TRBV7-9,TRBJ2-1,few,TGTGCCAGCAGTCCTAAGCCAATTGGGGATGAGCAGTTCTTC,CASSPKPIGDEQFF
NA,TRBV5-1,TRBJ2-6,NA,TGCGCCAGCAGCTTCAGGGAGGCTGGGGCCAACGTCCTGACTTTC,CASSFREAGANVLTF
NA,TRBV11-2,TRBJ1-6,few,TGTGCCAGCAGGAAGACGGGGGATTCACCCCTCCACTTT,CASRKTGDSPLHF
NA,TRBV4-1,TRBJ1-2,NA,TGCGCCAGCAGCCAGGCCGGACAGTTCTATGGCTACACCTTC,CASSQAGQFYGYTF
NA,TRBV11-2,TRBJ1-2,few,TGTGCCAGCAGCTTAGCTGGGCAGCAGATTCTCTATGGCTACACCTTC,CASSLAGQQILYGYTF
NA,TRBV6-5,TRBJ2-1,few,TGTGCCAGCAGTTACCGGGACACCTACAATGAGCAGTTCTTC,CASSYRDTYNEQFF
NA,TRBV25-1,TRBJ1-6,NA,TGTGCCAGCACCTTACTGGGGGGGCCAGACTTT,CASTLLGGPDF
TRBD1,TRBV6-7,TRBJ1-5,NA,TGTGCCAGCAGTTATCCCGACAGGGGCAATCAGCCCCAGCATTTT,CASSYPDRGNQPQHF
TRBD2,TRBV18,TRBJ2-7,NA,TGTGCCAGCTCACCAGCGACTAGCGGGGGTTACGAGCAGTACTTC,CASSPATSGGYEQYF
TRBD2,TRBV7-8,TRBJ2-3,NA,TGTGCCAGCAGCTTACTTACTAGCGGGGGGAATACGCAGTATTTT,CASSLLTSGGNTQYF
NA,TRBV11-2,TRBJ2-4,NA,TGTGCCAGCAGCCCACAGGGAATTCTCGGAGACATTCAGTACTTC,CASSPQGILGDIQYF
NA,TRBV2,TRBJ1-3,NA,TGTGCCAGCAGCATAGAGGGTACTGGAAACACCATATATTTT,CASSIEGTGNTIYF
NA,TRBV27,TRBJ2-5,few,TGTGCCAGCAGTTCATGGGACTCCTCGGAGACCCAGTACTTC,CASSSWDSSETQYF
NA,TRBV25-1,TRBJ1-1,NA,TGTGCCAGCAGTGAATATTCAGAAAACACTGAAGCTTTCTTT,CASSEYSENTEAFF
TRBD1,TRBV2,TRBJ1-2,few,TGTGCCAGCAGTGAAGGACAGGGGGCGCGGGGCTACACCTTC,CASSEGQGARGYTF
TRBD1,TRBV6-5,TRBJ1-5,few,TGTGCCAGCAGTTATGACGGACAGGGTACTCAGCCCCAGCATTTT,CASSYDGQGTQPQHF
NA,TRBV23-1,TRBJ2-1,few,TGCGCCAGCAGTCGCCCGGGCGGGAATGAGCAGTTCTTC,CASSRPGGNEQFF
TRBD1,TRBV5-1,TRBJ2-7,few,TGCGCCAGCAGTCCCGGGACAGGGGGCAACGAGCAGTACTTC,CASSPGTGGNEQYF
NA,TRBV11-2,TRBJ2-6,NA,TGTGCCAGCAGCAATCCCGGGGGGGCCAACGTCCTGACTTTC,CASSNPGGANVLTF
NA,TRBV30,TRBJ2-2,NA,TGTGCCTGGAGTTCTATGGACACCCAGCGGCTGTTTTTT,CAWSSMDTQRLFF
NA,TRBV14,TRBJ2-2,NA,TGTGCCAGCAGCCAAGCTAGGCGTCTGAACACCGGGGAGCTGTTTTTT,CASSQARRLNTGELFF
TRBD1,TRBV29-1,TRBJ2-7,NA,TGCAGCGTCTTTGGCGACCGGGACAGGAGTTCCTACGAGCAGTACTTC,CSVFGDRDRSSYEQYF
TRBD1,TRBV28,TRBJ2-7,NA,TGTGCCAGCAATCCGGGACAGGGTTCCTACGAGCAGTACTTC,CASNPGQGSYEQYF
NA,TRBV9,TRBJ2-3,NA,TGTGCCAGCAGCGTACGGGGGACCTGGGCAGATACGCAGTATTTT,CASSVRGTWADTQYF
NA,TRBV30,TRBJ2-1,few,TGTGCCTGGAGTCGTAGGGTCGGGGGTTGGCAGTTCTTC,CAWSRRVGGWQFF
NA,TRBV2,TRBJ1-5,NA,TGTGCCAGCAGTCCTGAGCCCCGGTCGCCCCAGCATTTT,CASSPEPRSPQHF
NA,TRBV4-3,TRBJ1-4,few,TGCGCCAGCAGCCAAGATCTGGGACAAGGGGGAGCGGGGGAAAAACTGTTTTTT,CASSQDLGQGGAGEKLFF
TRBD1,TRBV7-9,TRBJ1-2,NA,TGTGCCAGCAGCCAACGCTTCCAGGGGGCGGAGGGCTACACCTTC,CASSQRFQGAEGYTF
NA,TRBV2,TRBJ2-3,NA,TGTGGGGGAACGGAAAACACAGATACGCAGTATTTT,CGGTENTDTQYF
TRBD2,TRBV19,TRBJ2-1,NA,TGTGCCAGTAGTATAAGGGGACTAGCCGGGAATGAGCAGTTCTTC,CASSIRGLAGNEQFF
NA,TRBV12-5,TRBJ2-7,few,TGTGCTAGTGGTTTAACTTACGAGCAGTACTTC,CASGLTYEQYF
TRBD1,TRBV2,TRBJ2-2,NA,TGTGCCAGCAGAGACAGGGTCGGCACCGGGGAGCTGTTTTTT,CASRDRVGTGELFF
NA,TRBV5-1,TRBJ2-1,NA,TGCGCCAGCAGCTTGGACAAGATCGATGAGCAGTTCTTC,CASSLDKIDEQFF
NA,TRBV5-1,TRBJ2-7,few,TGCGCCAGCAGCTTGGACGGCGGCGAGTACGAGCAGTACTTC,CASSLDGGEYEQYF
NA,TRBV18,TRBJ2-3,NA,TGTGCCAGCTCACCGCCCTCGTTAGATACGCAGTATTTT,CASSPPSLDTQYF
NA,TRBV20-1,TRBJ1-2,NA,TGCAGTGCCTCCAGGGCCGGGGGCTACACCTTC,CSASRAGGYTF
TRBD2,TRBV25-1,TRBJ2-2,few,TGTGCCAGCAGTGATTTAGGGACTAGCTTTACCGGGGAGCTGTTTTTT,CASSDLGTSFTGELFF
NA,TRBV5-6,TRBJ1-2,few,TGTGCCAGCAGCTTGCGGGGGAACTATGGCTACACCTTC,CASSLRGNYGYTF
TRBD1,TRBV4-2,TRBJ2-2,NA,TGTGCCAGCTCCTCAGACTCCGGGACAGCGAACACCGGGGAGCTGTTTTTT,CASSSDSGTANTGELFF
TRBD2,TRBV27,TRBJ2-3,NA,TGTGCCAGCAGTTTCAAGCGGGGGGCACGGGGAGATACGCAGTATTTT,CASSFKRGARGDTQYF